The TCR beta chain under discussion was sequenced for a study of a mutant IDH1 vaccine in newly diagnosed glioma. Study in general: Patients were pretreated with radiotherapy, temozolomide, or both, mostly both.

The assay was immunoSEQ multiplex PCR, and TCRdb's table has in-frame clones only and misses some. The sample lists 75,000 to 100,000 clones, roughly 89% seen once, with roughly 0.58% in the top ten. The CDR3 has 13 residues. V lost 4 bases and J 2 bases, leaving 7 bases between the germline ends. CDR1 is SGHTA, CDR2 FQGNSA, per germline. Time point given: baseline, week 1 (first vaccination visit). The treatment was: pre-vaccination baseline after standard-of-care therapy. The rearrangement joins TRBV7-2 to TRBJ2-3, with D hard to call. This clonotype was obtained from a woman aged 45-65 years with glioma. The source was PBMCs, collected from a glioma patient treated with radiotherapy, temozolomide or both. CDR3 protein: CASSSSYTDTQYF. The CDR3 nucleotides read TGTGCCAGCAGCTCCAGTTACACAGATACGCAGTATTTT.